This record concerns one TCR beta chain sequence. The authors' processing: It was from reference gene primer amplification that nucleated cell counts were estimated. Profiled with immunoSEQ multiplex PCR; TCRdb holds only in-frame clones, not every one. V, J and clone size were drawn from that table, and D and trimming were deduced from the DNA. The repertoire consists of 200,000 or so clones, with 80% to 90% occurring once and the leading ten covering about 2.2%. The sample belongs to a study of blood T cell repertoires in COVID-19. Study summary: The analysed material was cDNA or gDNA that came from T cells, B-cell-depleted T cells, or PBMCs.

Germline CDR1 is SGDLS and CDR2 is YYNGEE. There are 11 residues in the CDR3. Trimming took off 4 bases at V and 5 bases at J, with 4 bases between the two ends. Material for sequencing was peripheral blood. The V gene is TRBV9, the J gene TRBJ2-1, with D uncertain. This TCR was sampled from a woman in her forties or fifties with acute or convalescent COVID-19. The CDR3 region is CASSPNNEQFF. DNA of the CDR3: TGTGCCAGCAGCCCCAACAATGAGCAGTTCTTC.